Sequencing of this TCR beta chain was carried out in a study of T cell responses to AZD1222 COVID-19 vaccine. Study conclusions and caveats: All repertoire sampling was performed exclusively after the peak T cell response. Receipt of two AZD1222 doses was followed by a rise in Spike-specific TCR breadth and depth. In a largely white British group with more females than males, clonal diversity was possibly underestimated. Baseline serology detected seropositivity in only 6 or 7 AZD1222 recipients.

Only in-frame clones appear in the TCRdb table, and some are missing; sequencing was by immunoSEQ multiplex PCR. The table has around 200,000 clones, approximately 90% seen once. As regards this clone: Its antigen is currently unknown.

Germline CDR1 reads LGHDT; CDR2 reads YNNKEL (reference sequence). The CDR3 length is 16 residues. Trimming cost V 1 base and J 5 bases; bases outside gene matches: 10. The source is an adult in good health. The chain combines TRBV3-1 (or the pseudogene TRBV3-2) with TRBJ1-1; 7 bases match TRBD1. Here the sequenced sample was peripheral blood, taken on day 0 of AZD1222 vaccination. CDR3 bases: TGTGCCAGCAGCCAAGGATTAGGGGGCGTTCGGACTGAAGCTTTCTTT. Translating it yields CASSQGLGGVRTEAFF.